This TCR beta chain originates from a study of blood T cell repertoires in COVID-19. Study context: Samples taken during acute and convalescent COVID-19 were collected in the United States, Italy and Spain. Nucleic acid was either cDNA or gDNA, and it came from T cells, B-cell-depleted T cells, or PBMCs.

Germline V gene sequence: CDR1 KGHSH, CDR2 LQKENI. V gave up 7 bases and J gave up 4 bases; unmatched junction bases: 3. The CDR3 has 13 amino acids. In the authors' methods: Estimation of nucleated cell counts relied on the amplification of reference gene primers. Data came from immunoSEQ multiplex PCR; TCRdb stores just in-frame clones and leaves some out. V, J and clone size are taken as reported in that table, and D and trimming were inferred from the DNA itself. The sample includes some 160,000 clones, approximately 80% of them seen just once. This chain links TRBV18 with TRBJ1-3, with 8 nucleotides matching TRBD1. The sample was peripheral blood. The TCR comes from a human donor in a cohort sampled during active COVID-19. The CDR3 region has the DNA TGTGCCAGCTTCCGGGACAGGGGAAACACCATATATTTT. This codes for CASFRDRGNTIYF.